This entry features one TCR beta chain sequence. The data originate from a study of patients and donors after allogeneic stem cell transplantation. One entry per CDR3 protein results from TCRdb running MiXCR on the RT-PCR reads. This repertoire shows 390,000 or so distinct CDR3 sequences, under 20% found once; its top ten account for less than 8%. From germline, CDR1 is MNHEY and CDR2 SVGAGI. The V end lost 5 bases, the J end lost 7 bases, and 8 bases lay between the germline ends. The CDR3 has 12 residues. The TCR comes from a human donor who was either an allogeneic HSCT recipient or a stem cell or donor lymphocyte infusion donor (not recorded which). It is not recorded whose cells these are; they may come from a transplant donor. Source material: blood, either unsorted or a sorted T cell fraction (not recorded which). The J gene is TRBJ2-2, the V gene TRBV6-5; D possibly corresponds to TRBD2 (6 bases). CDR3 in DNA: TGTGCCAGCAGTAAGACTAGCGGGGAGCTGTTTTTT. Translating gives CASSKTSGELFF.